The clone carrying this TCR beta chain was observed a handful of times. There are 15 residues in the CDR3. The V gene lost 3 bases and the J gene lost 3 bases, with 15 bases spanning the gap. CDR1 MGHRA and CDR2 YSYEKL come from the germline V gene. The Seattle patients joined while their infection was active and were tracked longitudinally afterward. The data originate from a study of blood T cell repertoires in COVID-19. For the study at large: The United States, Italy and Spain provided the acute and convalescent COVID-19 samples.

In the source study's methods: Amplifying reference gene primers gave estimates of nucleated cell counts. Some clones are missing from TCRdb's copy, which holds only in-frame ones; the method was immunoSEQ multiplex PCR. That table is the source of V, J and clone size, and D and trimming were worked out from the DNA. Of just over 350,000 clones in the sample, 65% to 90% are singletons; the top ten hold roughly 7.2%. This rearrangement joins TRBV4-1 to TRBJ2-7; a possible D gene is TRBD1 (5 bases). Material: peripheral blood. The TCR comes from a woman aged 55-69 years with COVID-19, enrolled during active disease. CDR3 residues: CASSQRADTSYEQYF. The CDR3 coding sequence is TGCGCCAGCAGCCAGCGCGCGGACACCAGCTACGAGCAGTACTTC.